A selection of T cell receptor beta chains follows, all from one sample in a study of PD-1 blockade in classical Hodgkin lymphoma. TCRdb's table, derived via immunoSEQ multiplex PCR, lists solely in-frame clones and lacks some. The sample lists approximately 99,000 clones, roughly 79% occurring once. The sample consisted of peripheral blood mononuclear cells (PBMCs), taken before the second cycle of nivolumab. The receptor set was obtained from a human donor with classical Hodgkin lymphoma. CDR3s include the opening cysteine and the closing phenylalanine or tryptophan. The D gene is left open where the match is weak. Expanded clones get a size class; other rows say once, few or many, or leave the size out.

V gene	D gene	J gene	clone size	CDR3 DNA	CDR3 protein
TRBV6-1	TRBD1	TRBJ1-3	few	TGTGCCAGCAGTACGGACAGGGTCGGAAACACCATATATTTT	CASSTDRVGNTIYF
TRBV19	NA	TRBJ2-2	NA	TGTGCCAGTAGTATGATGATGCGCACCGGGGAGCTGTTTTTT	CASSMMMRTGELFF
TRBV6-1	TRBD2	TRBJ2-1	NA	TGTGCCAGCAGTGTACTAGCGGCCCCCTACAATGAGCAGTTCTTC	CASSVLAAPYNEQFF
TRBV15	TRBD1	TRBJ1-2	NA	TGTGCCACCAGCGACAGGGCGGGCTACACCTTC	CATSDRAGYTF
TRBV4-3	TRBD2	TRBJ2-3	NA	TGCGCCAGCAGCCAAACCCGGGACTACCTTTTCACAGATACGCAGTATTTT	CASSQTRDYLFTDTQYF
TRBV9	NA	TRBJ2-3	NA	TGTGCCAGCAGCGTACAGGGCATAGCAGATACGCAGTATTTT	CASSVQGIADTQYF
TRBV5-1	TRBD1	TRBJ2-5	NA	TGCGCCAGCAGCCCGGACAGGGGACCAGAGACCCAGTACTTC	CASSPDRGPETQYF
TRBV6-6	NA	TRBJ2-7	few	TGTGCCAGCAGTTGGCGGGACTCCTCCTCCGCCTACGAGCAGTACTTC	CASSWRDSSSAYEQYF
TRBV28	NA	TRBJ1-5	NA	TGTGCCAGCAGCTGGGGGGGGATTGGTGGGCCCCAGCATTTT	CASSWGGIGGPQHF
TRBV7-2	NA	TRBJ2-5	once	TGTGCCAGCAGCTTAGATGGCAGGGTCGGGGAGACCCAGTACTTC	CASSLDGRVGETQYF
TRBV7-2	NA	TRBJ2-1	few	TGTGCCAGCAGCTTACGGTCTTCAAGGGCTTCCTACAATGAGCAGTTCTTC	CASSLRSSRASYNEQFF
TRBV6-6	TRBD1	TRBJ2-1	NA	TGTGCCAGCAGTTACCAAGGACAGGACAATGAGCAGTTCTTC	CASSYQGQDNEQFF
TRBV15	TRBD1	TRBJ2-7	NA	TGTGCCACCAGCGGTAGAACAGGGGCCGTGTCGGGCGAGCAGTACTTC	CATSGRTGAVSGEQYF
TRBV25-1	TRBD1	TRBJ1-1	NA	TGTGCCAGCAGCCCAACCGCCGGGACAGGGCGGAACACTGAAGCTTTCTTT	CASSPTAGTGRNTEAFF
TRBV6-1	NA	TRBJ2-7	NA	TGTGCCAGCAGTGAAGGGAATACTGTGTACGAGCAGTACTTC	CASSEGNTVYEQYF
TRBV11-2	TRBD2	TRBJ2-1	NA	TGTGCCAGCAGCTTAATTGGACTAGTGCACAATGAGCAGTTCTTC	CASSLIGLVHNEQFF
TRBV5-1	NA	TRBJ1-2	few	TGCGCCAGCAGCTTTTCAGGGGCAGGTCCCTATGGCTACACCTTC	CASSFSGAGPYGYTF
TRBV5-8	NA	TRBJ1-5	NA	TGTGCCAGCAGCACGAACAGGGAGGCGCCCCAGCATTTT	CASSTNREAPQHF
TRBV27	TRBD1	TRBJ2-1	NA	TGTGCCAGCAGTCTGGGACAGGGATTTGGTGAGCAGTTCTTC	CASSLGQGFGEQFF
TRBV29-1	TRBD1	TRBJ2-5	NA	TGCAGCGTTGAAACAGGGGGGAGGGAGACCCAGTACTTC	CSVETGGRETQYF
TRBV27	NA	TRBJ2-5	NA	TGTGCCAGCAGTTCACTCTACCGCAAGACGACCCAGTACTTC	CASSSLYRKTTQYF
TRBV7-9	NA	TRBJ1-1	few	TGTGCCAGCAGCGCCTCTATGCGGTTT	CASSASMRF
TRBV19	TRBD1	TRBJ1-2	NA	TGTGCCAGTAGTAAAACCCCGGACAGGGACAACTATGGCTACACCTTC	CASSKTPDRDNYGYTF
TRBV5-1	NA	TRBJ2-7	once	TGCGCCAGCAGCCCGAGGGGGGTCCGGGCTTACGAGCAGTACTTC	CASSPRGVRAYEQYF
TRBV6-5	TRBD2	TRBJ2-1	NA	TGTGCCAGCGGGCGCGGGAGGGCCTACAATGAGCAGTTCTTC	CASGRGRAYNEQFF
TRBV10-3	NA	TRBJ1-2	NA	TGTGCCATCAGTGAGTCGGCAGGGCTTAACTATGGCTACACCTTC	CAISESAGLNYGYTF
TRBV19	TRBD1	TRBJ1-1	few	TGTGCCAGTAGTATATCGACAGGGCTGGGTGAAGCTTTCTTT	CASSISTGLGEAFF
TRBV7-9	TRBD1	TRBJ2-1	once	TGTGCCAGCAGCCGTGGGACAGGGGCCTACAATGAGCAGTTCTTC	CASSRGTGAYNEQFF
TRBV6-5	NA	TRBJ1-1	NA	TGTGCCAGCAGTTACTCGGGGTTCGGCGAAGCTTTCTTT	CASSYSGFGEAFF
TRBV28	TRBD2	TRBJ2-1	NA	TGTGCCAGCAGAACAGCGGGAGTGGCCTACAATGAGCAGTTCTTC	CASRTAGVAYNEQFF
TRBV18	NA	TRBJ2-3	NA	TGTGCCAGCTCACCAAGACGGGACACATCTAGCACAGATACGCAGTATTTT	CASSPRRDTSSTDTQYF
TRBV6-1	NA	TRBJ1-1	NA	TGTGCCAGCAGTAACCACATGGGGAACACTGAAGCTTTCTTT	CASSNHMGNTEAFF
TRBV29-1	TRBD1	TRBJ2-7	NA	TGCAGCGGGTCCGGGACAGGGGGCTCCCACGAGCAGTACTTC	CSGSGTGGSHEQYF
TRBV18	NA	TRBJ2-7	NA	TGTGCCAGCTCACCGGTGGCCCTTACGGGGGCCCTCTACGAGCAGTACTTC	CASSPVALTGALYEQYF
TRBV6-4	NA	TRBJ1-1	NA	TGTGCCAGCAGTGACTCCCCACTGATGAACACTGAAGCTTTCTTT	CASSDSPLMNTEAFF
TRBV7-2	TRBD2	TRBJ2-2	NA	TGTGCCAGCAGCTCGCTAGCGGGGAACACCGGGGAGCTGTTTTTT	CASSSLAGNTGELFF
TRBV15	TRBD1	TRBJ1-4	NA	TGTGCCACCAGCATAGGGGGCCGGAATGAAAAACTGTTTTTT	CATSIGGRNEKLFF
TRBV7-8	NA	TRBJ2-7	NA	TGTGCCAGCAGCTTAGCCGGCCTTGGCTACGAGCAGTACTTC	CASSLAGLGYEQYF
TRBV19	NA	TRBJ1-5	NA	TGTGCCAGTAGTCCGGGGTTCCATAGCAATCAGCCCCAGCATTTT	CASSPGFHSNQPQHF
TRBV5-4	NA	TRBJ1-3	NA	TGTGCCAGCAGCTTAAGATCCGCCAGCTCTGGAAACACCATATATTTT	CASSLRSASSGNTIYF
TRBV27	TRBD2	TRBJ2-5	NA	TGTGCCAGCAGTTTGGGCCCCGGACTAGCGGACCAAGAGACCCAGTACTTC	CASSLGPGLADQETQYF
TRBV28	NA	TRBJ1-5	NA	TGTGCCAGCAGTTTAATAGTAGGCTCTGGCAATCAGCCCCAGCATTTT	CASSLIVGSGNQPQHF
TRBV19	NA	TRBJ2-7	NA	TGTGCCAGTAGTATGGAGCCGAGCTCCTACGAGCAGTACTTC	CASSMEPSSYEQYF
TRBV7-3	TRBD2	TRBJ2-1	NA	TGTGCCAGCAGCTACACGGGGGTAGCGGGAGGGAAGGGAAATGAGCAGTTCTTC	CASSYTGVAGGKGNEQFF
TRBV18	TRBD1	TRBJ1-3	NA	TGTGCCAGCTCACCAGCGGGACAGGGATCCGGAAACACCATATATTTT	CASSPAGQGSGNTIYF
TRBV18	NA	TRBJ2-1	NA	TGTGCCAGCTCACCACCGAGTAGGGATGAGCAGTTCTTC	CASSPPSRDEQFF
TRBV5-1	TRBD1	TRBJ1-2	NA	TGCGCCAGCAGCTACGGACAGGGAGGCTACACCTTC	CASSYGQGGYTF
TRBV29-1	NA	TRBJ2-5	NA	TGCAGCGTTGAAGAATCTGGGGAGACCCAGTACTTC	CSVEESGETQYF
TRBV19	NA	TRBJ1-2	once	TGTGCCAGTAGTATTCGTGGTCTGAGGGTTGCGAGTCGGGACTATGGCTACACCTTC	CASSIRGLRVASRDYGYTF
TRBV5-4	NA	TRBJ2-3	NA	TGTGCCAGCAGCTTGAGGCGGGAACGGCGCACAGATACGCAGTATTTT	CASSLRRERRTDTQYF
TRBV5-1	NA	TRBJ2-1	NA	TGCGCCAGCAGCTTGGGGGGTGTCTACAATGAGCAGTTCTTC	CASSLGGVYNEQFF
TRBV7-2	NA	TRBJ2-7	NA	TGTGCCAGCAGCGCGGACGTCTCCTACGAGCAGTACTTC	CASSADVSYEQYF
TRBV10-3	TRBD1	TRBJ2-3	NA	TGTGCCATCAGTCCCGGGACAGGCTTCACAGATACGCAGTATTTT	CAISPGTGFTDTQYF
TRBV21-1	NA	TRBJ1-4	NA	TGTGCCAGCAGCAACACCCCGGACAGGGTTTTAGGTGAAAAACTGTTTTTT	CASSNTPDRVLGEKLFF
TRBV19	TRBD1	TRBJ2-3	NA	TGTGCCAGTAGTGAGGGACAGGGAACAGATACGCAGTATTTT	CASSEGQGTDTQYF